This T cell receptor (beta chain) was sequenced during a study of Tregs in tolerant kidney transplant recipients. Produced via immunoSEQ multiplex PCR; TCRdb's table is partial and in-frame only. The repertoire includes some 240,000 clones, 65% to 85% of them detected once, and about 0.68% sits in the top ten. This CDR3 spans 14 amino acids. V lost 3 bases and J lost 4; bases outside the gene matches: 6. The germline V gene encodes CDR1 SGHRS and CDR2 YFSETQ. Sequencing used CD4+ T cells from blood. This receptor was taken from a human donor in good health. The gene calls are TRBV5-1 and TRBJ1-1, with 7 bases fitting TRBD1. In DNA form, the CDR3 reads TGCGCCAGCAGCTCGACAGGGTGGGCCACTGAAGCTTTCTTT. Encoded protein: CASSSTGWATEAFF.